This TCR beta chain was sequenced during a study of follicular helper T cells after annual influenza vaccination. Study results and caveats: ICOS+CD38+ cTfh clonality tracked population frequency, and its change tracked circulating plasmablast change.

The CDR3 consists of 14 residues. CDR1 and CDR2 from the germline V gene are MGHDK and SYGVNS. Trimming left V 5 bases short and J 3 bases short, with 11 bases between. Assay: immunoSEQ multiplex PCR; the TCRdb copy retains only in-frame clones and omits some. The sample holds around 10,000 clones, less than 80% seen once. Remarks on this clone: The target antigen is unknown.

Sorted blood CD4 subsets were sequenced before and after adults received seasonal inactivated influenza vaccine. Community-dwelling subjects without influenza vaccination in the prior 6 months were enrolled. Between about 35 and 110 mL of blood was drawn per time point. The chain employs TRBV25-1 and TRBJ1-5; D gene unclear. The receptor was isolated from an adult who received the influenza vaccine. This specimen was CXCR5- memory CD4+ T cells sorted from blood, taken 6 weeks after influenza vaccination. CDR3 DNA sequence: TGTGCCAGCAGTAACCGGGATCCCAATCAGCCCCAGCATTTT. Its protein is CASSNRDPNQPQHF.